This T cell receptor (beta chain) was captured by sequencing in a study of vaccination and CD4 T cells after COVID-19. The overall study: Six male and four female convalescents took part, two of them Hispanic. Study-wide results and caveats: SARS-CoV-2-reactive clonotypes showed a nonsignificant median rise from 21 to 38. The study examined relatively few convalescent patients and included no early post-infection timepoints.

In regard to this clonotype: Its antigen is currently unknown.

The CDR3 loop spans 14 amino acids. CDR1 is MNHNS, CDR2 SASEGT, per germline. The ends were cut back, 3 bases at V and 9 bases at J, with 12 bases in the middle. Treatment described: roughly nine-day PBMC culture with coronavirus spike peptide pools or control peptides (ViraFEST assay). ViraFEST used peptide pools to expand antigen-specific T cells before TCR sequencing. The study sequenced cultured CD4+ T cell DNA using the Oncomine TCR Beta short-read assay. TCRdb reprocessed the PCR reads with MiXCR, giving one entry per CDR3 protein. The sample has some 7,100 distinct CDR3 sequences, approximately 57% seen once.

Material for sequencing was CD4+ T cells from blood, cultured in vitro. This sequence originates from a human donor who had recovered from COVID-19. The chain couples TRBV6-1 to TRBJ1-6; a possible D gene is TRBD1 (5 bases). The CDR3 region has the DNA TGTGCCAGCAGTGAGGGCAGGGAGAGTTCACCCCTCCACTTT. Encoded protein: CASSEGRESSPLHF.